What follows describes a single T cell receptor beta chain. The antigen remains undetermined. These data belong to a study of OX40 agonist ivuxolimab in advanced cancers. Overall study: Every 2 weeks, ivuxolimab was infused into the patients intravenously at between 0.01 and 10 mg/kg.

General study findings and limits: The study found that CD8+ T cells averaged more expanded clones than CD4+. Clonal expansion by week 6 occurred in CD4+ and CD8+ blood T cells (at 0.1 to 3.0 mg/kg).

Method: immunoSEQ multiplex PCR; TCRdb's copy keeps in-frame clones and lacks some. Counted here are tens of thousands of clones, approximately 80% occurring once; the ten biggest clones make up about 2.5%. V was trimmed by 9 bases and J by 7 bases, leaving 18 bases between them. Germline V gene data show CDR1 as MDHEN and CDR2 as SYDVKM. CDR3 length: 14 amino acids. The genes are TRBV28 and TRBJ1-4, with D tentatively TRBD1 (5 bases). This receptor was taken from an adult with an advanced solid tumor such as melanoma, head and neck, liver or kidney cancer. The source was CD4+ or CD8+ T cells sorted from blood, collected in a trial of the OX40 agonist ivuxolimab. The CDR3 is CASSSGGLGEKLFF. Written as DNA, the CDR3 is TGTGCCAGTTCCTCGGGGGGTTTGGGTGAAAAACTGTTTTTT.